Sequencing of this T cell receptor beta chain was carried out in a study of technical replicates of blood from four donors. This table comes from immunoSEQ multiplex PCR, and its TCRdb copy is limited to in-frame clones, with some not included. The sample holds tens of thousands of clones, approximately 98% seen once. The length of the CDR3 is 14 residues. The V gene's germline CDR1 is WNHNN and CDR2 SYGVQD (reference sequence). The V gene lost 5 bases and the J gene lost 5 bases, with 16 bases spanning the gap. The receptor was isolated from a human donor in good health. The sample taken for sequencing was T cells isolated from PBMCs. This chain connects TRBV10-1 to TRBJ2-7; the D gene is possibly TRBD2 (6 bases). CDR3 sequence: CASSPAGLYDEQYF. The CDR3 DNA is TGCGCCAGCAGTCCCGCGGGGCTCTACGACGAGCAGTACTTC.